The clone carrying this T cell receptor (beta chain) was recorded at least ten times. Its antigen is still unknown. The data derive from a study of T cells in Graves' hyperthyroidism and ophthalmopathy. Overall study results and limits: The blood repertoire included most of the expanded thyroid clonotypes above 0.001.

Regions amplified from RNA transcripts were the TCR beta CDR3 regions. During a first-round RT-PCR of the TCR CDR3, the HTBI primer set was used. MiXCR, applied by TCRdb to the multiplex PCR reads, yields one record per CDR3 protein. The sample lists around 420,000 distinct CDR3 sequences; roughly 15% were seen once. This CDR3 contains 13 residues. Trimming left V 5 bases short and J 1 base short, with 11 bases between. The germline V gene encodes CDR1 SQVTM and CDR2 ANQGSEA. Those with hyperthyroidism were 18 to 65 years old, newly diagnosed, and ill for under 2 months. The diagnoses drew upon clinical symptoms, serum thyroxine and TRAb, thyroid ultrasound and orbital computed tomography.

The sequenced material came from blood. The receptor comes from a woman under 30 with Graves' hyperthyroidism. The chain joins TRBV29-1 to TRBJ1-2; D is uncertain. The CDR3 DNA is TGCAGCGTTAGAGGAAAAATTAACTATGGCTACACCTTC. Translating gives CSVRGKINYGYTF.